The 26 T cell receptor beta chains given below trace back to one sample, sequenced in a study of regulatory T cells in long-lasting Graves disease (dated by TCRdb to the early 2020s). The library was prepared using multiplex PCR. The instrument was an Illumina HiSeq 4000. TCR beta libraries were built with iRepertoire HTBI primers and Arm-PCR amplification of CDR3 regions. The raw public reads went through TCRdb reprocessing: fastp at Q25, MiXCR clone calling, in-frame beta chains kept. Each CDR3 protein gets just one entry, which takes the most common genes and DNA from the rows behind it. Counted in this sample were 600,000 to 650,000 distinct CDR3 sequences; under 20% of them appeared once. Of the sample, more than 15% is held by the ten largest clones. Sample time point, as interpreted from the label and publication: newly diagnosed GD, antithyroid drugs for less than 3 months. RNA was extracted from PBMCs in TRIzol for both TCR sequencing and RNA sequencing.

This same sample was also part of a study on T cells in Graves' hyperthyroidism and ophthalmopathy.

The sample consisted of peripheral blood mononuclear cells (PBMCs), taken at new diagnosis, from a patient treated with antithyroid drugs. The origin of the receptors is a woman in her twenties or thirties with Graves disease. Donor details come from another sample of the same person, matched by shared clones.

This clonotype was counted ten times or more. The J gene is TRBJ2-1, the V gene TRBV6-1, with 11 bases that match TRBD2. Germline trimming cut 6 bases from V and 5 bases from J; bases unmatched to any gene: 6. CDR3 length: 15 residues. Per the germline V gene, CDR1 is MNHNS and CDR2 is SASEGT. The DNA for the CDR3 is TGTGCCAGCAGACTGGGACTAGCGGATAACAATGAGCAGTTCTTC. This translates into CASRLGLADNNEQFF.

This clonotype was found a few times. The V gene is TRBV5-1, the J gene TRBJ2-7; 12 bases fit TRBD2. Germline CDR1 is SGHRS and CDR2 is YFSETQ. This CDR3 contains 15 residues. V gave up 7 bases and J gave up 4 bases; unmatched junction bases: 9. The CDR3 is CASATASGRAYEQYF. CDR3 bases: TGCGCCAGCGCCACCGCTAGCGGGAGGGCGTACGAGCAGTACTTC. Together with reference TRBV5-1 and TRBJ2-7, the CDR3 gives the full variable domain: KAGVTQTPRYLIKTRGQQVTLSCSPISGHRSVSWYQQTPGQGLQFLFEYFSETQRNKGNFPGRFSGRQFSNSRSEMNVSTLELGDSALYLCASATASGRAYEQYFGPGTRLTVT.

CDR3 sequence (DNA): TGTGCCAGCAGTTACTCTGGGACACCTTCTAGCACAGATACGCAGTATTTT. Translating gives CASSYSGTPSSTDTQYF. The gene calls are TRBV6-5 and TRBJ2-3; D perhaps matches TRBD1 (6 bases). V shed 0 bases and J shed 0 bases, with 13 bases lying between them. Per germline, CDR1 MNHEY and CDR2 SVGAGI. CDR3 size: 17 residues.

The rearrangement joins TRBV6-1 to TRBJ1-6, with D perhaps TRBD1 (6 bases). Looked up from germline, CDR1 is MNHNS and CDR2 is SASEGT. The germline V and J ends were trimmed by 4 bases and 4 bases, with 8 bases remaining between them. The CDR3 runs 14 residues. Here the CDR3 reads CASSGTEYNSPLHF. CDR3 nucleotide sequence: TGTGCCAGCAGTGGGACAGAGTATAATTCACCCCTCCACTTT.

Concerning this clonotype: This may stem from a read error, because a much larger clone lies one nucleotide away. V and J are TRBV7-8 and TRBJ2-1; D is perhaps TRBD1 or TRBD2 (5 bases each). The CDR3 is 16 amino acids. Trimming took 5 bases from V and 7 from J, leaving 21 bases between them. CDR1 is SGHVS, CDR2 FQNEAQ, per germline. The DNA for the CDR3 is TGTGCCAGCAGCCTACGGGAAGGGGACCGAGGAAATGAGCAGTTCTTC. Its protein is CASSLREGDRGNEQFF.

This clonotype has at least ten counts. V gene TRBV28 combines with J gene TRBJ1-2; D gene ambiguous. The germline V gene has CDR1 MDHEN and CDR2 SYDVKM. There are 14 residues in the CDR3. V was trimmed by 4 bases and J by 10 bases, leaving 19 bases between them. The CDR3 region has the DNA TGTGCCAGCAGTTCCCGTGGCAGCCCAAGCTCCTACACCTTC. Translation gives CASSSRGSPSSYTF.

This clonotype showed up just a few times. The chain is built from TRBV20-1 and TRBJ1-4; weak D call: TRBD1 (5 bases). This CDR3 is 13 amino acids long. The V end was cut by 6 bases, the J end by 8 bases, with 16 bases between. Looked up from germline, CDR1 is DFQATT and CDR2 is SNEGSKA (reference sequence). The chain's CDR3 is CSATFAGNEKLFF. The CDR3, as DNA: TGCAGTGCGACCTTCGCAGGGAACGAAAAACTGTTTTTT.

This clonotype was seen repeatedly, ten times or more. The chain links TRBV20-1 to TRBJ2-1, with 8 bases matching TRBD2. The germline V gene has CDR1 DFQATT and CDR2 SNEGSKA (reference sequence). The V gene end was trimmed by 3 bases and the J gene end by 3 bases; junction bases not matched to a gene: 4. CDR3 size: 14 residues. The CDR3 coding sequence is TGCAGTGCTAGTGGGACTAGTGGCTACAATGAGCAGTTCTTC. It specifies CSASGTSGYNEQFF.

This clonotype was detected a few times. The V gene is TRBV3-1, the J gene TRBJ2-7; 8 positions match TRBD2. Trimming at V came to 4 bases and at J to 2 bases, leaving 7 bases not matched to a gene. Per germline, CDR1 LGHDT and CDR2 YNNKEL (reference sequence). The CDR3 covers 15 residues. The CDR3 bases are TGTGCCAGCAGCCCCTTTCGGGAGGGCGCCTACGAGCAGTACTTC. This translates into CASSPFREGAYEQYF.

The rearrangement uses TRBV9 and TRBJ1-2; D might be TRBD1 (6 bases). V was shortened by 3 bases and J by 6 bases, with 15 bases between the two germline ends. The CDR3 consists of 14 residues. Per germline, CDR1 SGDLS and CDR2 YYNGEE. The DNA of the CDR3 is TGTGCCAGCAGCGCCTATGGGGACATGGATGGCTACACCTTC. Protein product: CASSAYGDMDGYTF.

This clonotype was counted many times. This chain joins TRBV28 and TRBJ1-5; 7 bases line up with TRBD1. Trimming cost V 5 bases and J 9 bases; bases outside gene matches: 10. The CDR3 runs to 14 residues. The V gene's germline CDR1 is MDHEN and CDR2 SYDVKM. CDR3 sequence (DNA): TGTGCCAGCAGTCCTCAGGACAGGTTGGGGCCCCAGCATTTT. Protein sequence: CASSPQDRLGPQHF.

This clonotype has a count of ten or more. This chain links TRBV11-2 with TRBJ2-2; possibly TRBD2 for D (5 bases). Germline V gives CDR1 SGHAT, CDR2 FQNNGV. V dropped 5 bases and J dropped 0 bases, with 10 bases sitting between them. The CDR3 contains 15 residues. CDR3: CASSMTTPNTGELFF. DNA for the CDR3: TGTGCCAGCAGCATGACTACCCCGAACACCGGGGAGCTGTTTTTT.

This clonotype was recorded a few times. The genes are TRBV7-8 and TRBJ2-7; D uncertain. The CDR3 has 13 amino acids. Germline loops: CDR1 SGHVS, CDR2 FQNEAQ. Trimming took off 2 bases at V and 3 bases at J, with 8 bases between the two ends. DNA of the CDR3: TGTGCCAGCAGCTTAATTAACGGCTACGAGCAGTACTTC. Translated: CASSLINGYEQYF.

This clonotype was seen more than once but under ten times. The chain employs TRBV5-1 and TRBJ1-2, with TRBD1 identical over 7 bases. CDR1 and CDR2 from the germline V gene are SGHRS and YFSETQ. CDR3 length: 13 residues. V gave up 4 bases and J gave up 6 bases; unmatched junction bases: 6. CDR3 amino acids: CASSETGTHGYTF. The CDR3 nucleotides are TGCGCCAGCAGCGAGACAGGGACTCATGGCTACACCTTC.

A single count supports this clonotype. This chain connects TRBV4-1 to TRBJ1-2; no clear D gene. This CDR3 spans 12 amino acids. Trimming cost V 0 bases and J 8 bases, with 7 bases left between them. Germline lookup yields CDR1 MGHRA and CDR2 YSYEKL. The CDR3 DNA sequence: TGCGCCAGCAGCCAAGAGGGGTACGGCTACACCTTC. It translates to CASSQEGYGYTF.

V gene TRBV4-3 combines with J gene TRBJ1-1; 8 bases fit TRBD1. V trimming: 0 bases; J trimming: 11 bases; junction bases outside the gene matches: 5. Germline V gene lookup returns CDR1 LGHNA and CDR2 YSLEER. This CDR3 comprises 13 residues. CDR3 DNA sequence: TGCGCCAGCAGCCAAGATAGGACAGGGAGCGCTTTCTTT. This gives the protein CASSQDRTGSAFF.

CDR3 DNA sequence: TGTGCCAGCAGCCAAGGTCGCAGGACTGAAGCTTTCTTT. This encodes CASSQGRRTEAFF. The chain carries TRBV3-1 and TRBJ1-1; D ambiguous. Germline V gene data show CDR1 as LGHDT and CDR2 as YNNKEL (reference sequence). Trimming cost V 1 base and J 5 bases, with 8 bases left between them. CDR3 length: 13 residues. The whole variable domain, remainder taken from reference TRBV3-1 and TRBJ1-1, is DTAVSQTPKYLVTQMGNDKSIKCEQNLGHDTMYWYKQDSKKFLKIMFSYNNKELIINETVPNRFSPKSPDKAHLNLHINSLELGDSAVYFCASSQGRRTEAFFGQGTRLTVV.

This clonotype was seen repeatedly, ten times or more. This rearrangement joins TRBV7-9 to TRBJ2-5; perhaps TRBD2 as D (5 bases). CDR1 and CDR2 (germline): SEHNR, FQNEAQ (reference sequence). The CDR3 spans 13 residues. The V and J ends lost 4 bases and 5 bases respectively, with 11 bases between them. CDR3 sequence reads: CASSSDFAETQYF. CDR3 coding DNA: TGTGCCAGCAGCTCGGACTTTGCCGAGACCCAGTACTTC. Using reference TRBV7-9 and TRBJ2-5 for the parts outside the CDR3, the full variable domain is DTGVSQNPRHKITKRGQNVTFRCDPISEHNRLYWYRQTLGQGPEFLTYFQNEAQLEKSRLLSDRFSAERPKGSFSTLEIQRTEQGDSAMYLCASSSDFAETQYFGPGTRLLVL.

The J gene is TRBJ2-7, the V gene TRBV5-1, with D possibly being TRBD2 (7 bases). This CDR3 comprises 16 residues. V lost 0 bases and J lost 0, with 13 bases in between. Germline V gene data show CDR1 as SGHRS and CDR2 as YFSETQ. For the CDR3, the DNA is TGCGCCAGCAGCTTGGAGGGGGGGGGTGCCTCCTACGAGCAGTACTTC. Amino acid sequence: CASSLEGGGASYEQYF. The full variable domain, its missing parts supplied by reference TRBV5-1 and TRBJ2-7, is KAGVTQTPRYLIKTRGQQVTLSCSPISGHRSVSWYQQTPGQGLQFLFEYFSETQRNKGNFPGRFSGRQFSNSRSEMNVSTLELGDSALYLCASSLEGGGASYEQYFGPGTRLTVT.

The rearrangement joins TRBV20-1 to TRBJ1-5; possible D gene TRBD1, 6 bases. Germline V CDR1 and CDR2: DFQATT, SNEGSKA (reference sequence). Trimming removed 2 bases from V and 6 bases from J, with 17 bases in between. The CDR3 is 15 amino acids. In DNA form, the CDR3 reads TGCAGTGCTAGACCTGGACAGTCCATTGGTCAGCCCCAGCATTTT. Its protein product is CSARPGQSIGQPQHF.

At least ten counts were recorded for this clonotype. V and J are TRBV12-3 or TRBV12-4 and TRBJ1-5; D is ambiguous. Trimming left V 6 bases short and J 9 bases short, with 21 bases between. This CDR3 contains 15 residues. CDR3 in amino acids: CASSSSKGNILPQHF. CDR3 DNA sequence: TGTGCCAGCAGCTCTTCCAAGGGAAATATATTGCCCCAGCATTTT.

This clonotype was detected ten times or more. The CDR3 DNA reads TGCGCCAGCAGCTTTTGGTCGACTTCGGATACGCAGTATTTT. Its translation: CASSFWSTSDTQYF. The chain carries TRBV5-1 and TRBJ2-3; D call uncertain. Trimming took 2 bases from V and 6 from J, leaving 13 bases between them. There are 14 residues in the CDR3. Looked up from germline, CDR1 is SGHRS and CDR2 is YFSETQ.

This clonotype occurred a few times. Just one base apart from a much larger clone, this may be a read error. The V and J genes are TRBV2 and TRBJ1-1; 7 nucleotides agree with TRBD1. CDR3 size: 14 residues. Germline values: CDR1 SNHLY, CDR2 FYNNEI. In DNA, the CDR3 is TGTGCCGGCAGACAGGGTTCGGTGGACACTGAAGCTTTCTTT. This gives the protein CAGRQGSVDTEAFF.

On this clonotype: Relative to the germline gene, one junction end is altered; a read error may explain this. CDR3 DNA sequence: TGCGCCAGCAGCCGAACTAACCATGGCTACACCTTC. Protein sequence: CASSRTNHGYTF. The chain is built from TRBV5-1 and TRBJ1-2; D is unclear. Germline values: CDR1 SGHRS, CDR2 YFSETQ. This CDR3 has 12 amino acids.

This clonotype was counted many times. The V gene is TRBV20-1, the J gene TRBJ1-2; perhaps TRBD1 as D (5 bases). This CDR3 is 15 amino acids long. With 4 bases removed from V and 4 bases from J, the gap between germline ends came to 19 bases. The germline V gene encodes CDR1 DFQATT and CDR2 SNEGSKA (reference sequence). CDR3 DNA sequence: TGCAGTGCTATGATGAGGGACTCTGCTCTCTATGGCTACACCTTC. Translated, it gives CSAMMRDSALYGYTF.

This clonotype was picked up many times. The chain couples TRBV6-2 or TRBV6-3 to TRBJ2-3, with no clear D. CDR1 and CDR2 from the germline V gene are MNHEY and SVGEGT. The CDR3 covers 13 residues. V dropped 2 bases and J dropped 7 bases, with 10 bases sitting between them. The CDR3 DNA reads TGTGCCAGCAGTTACAGGGCGTCTAATACGCAGTATTTT. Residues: CASSYRASNTQYF.